These 20 T cell receptor beta chains originate from one sample sequenced in a study of identical twins. TCRdb redid the calling of the 5' RACE reads with MiXCR, one entry per CDR3 protein. Among about 920,000 distinct CDR3 sequences listed, roughly an eighth were seen once. These same data were also listed under a study on yellow fever vaccine responses in identical twins.

The specimen was PBMCs. The receptors shown here come from a young woman in good health.

The CDR3 DNA follows: TGTGCCAGCAGTTTGAGGACGAGTCGCGGGGAGCTGTTTTTT. This translates into CASSLRTSRGELFF. V is TRBV12-3 or TRBV12-4 and J is TRBJ2-2; D is unclear. The ends were cut back, 3 bases at V and 7 bases at J, with 12 bases in the middle. The CDR3 totals 14 residues.

This clonotype was picked up a small number of times. The chain couples TRBV10-3 to TRBJ1-1; 7 bases align to TRBD1. The CDR3 has 13 residues. Germline-derived CDR1 and CDR2 are ENHRY and SYGVKD. V was pared by 5 bases and J by 7 bases, with 7 bases of the junction left unmatched. CDR3 DNA sequence: TGTGCCATCAGTAGGACAGGCGCGCATGAAGCTTTCTTT. Protein sequence: CAISRTGAHEAFF.

This clonotype has a handful of counts. This chain joins TRBV5-1 and TRBJ2-7; 9 bases fit TRBD1. This CDR3 comprises 15 residues. V lost 4 bases to trimming and J lost 2 bases; unmatched junction nucleotides: 7. CDR1 and CDR2 from the germline V gene are SGHRS and YFSETQ. The CDR3: CASSEGQGVPYEQYV. CDR3 sequence (DNA): TGCGCCAGCAGCGAGGGACAGGGTGTCCCCTACGAGCAGTACGTC.

CDR3 sequence reads: CASRTPPGGYEQYF. The CDR3 bases are TGTGCCAGCAGAACACCCCCCGGGGGCTACGAGCAGTACTTC. The chain employs TRBV2 and TRBJ2-7, with D perhaps matching TRBD2 (6 bases). The CDR3 extends over 14 amino acids. Germline CDR1 is SNHLY and CDR2 is FYNNEI. V dropped 6 bases and J dropped 3 bases, with 15 bases sitting between them.

This clonotype was picked up many times. V is TRBV12-3 or TRBV12-4 and J is TRBJ2-1; 10 nucleotides match TRBD2. Trimming at V came to 5 bases and at J to 6 bases, leaving 7 bases not matched to a gene. The CDR3 runs 15 residues. CDR3 sequence: CASSVTSGIFNEQFF. DNA for the CDR3: TGTGCCAGCAGTGTAACTAGCGGGATTTTCAATGAGCAGTTCTTC.

This clonotype was seen many times. The chain has TRBV5-1 and TRBJ2-5, with 9 bases fitting TRBD2. The CDR3 runs to 17 residues. The J segment lost 1 base and the V segment lost 4 bases, leaving 11 bases of the junction unmatched. The germline CDR1 and CDR2 sequences are SGHRS and YFSETQ. The CDR3 coding sequence is TGCGCCAGCAGCCCCCTGGGGCGACTAGCGGCCCAAGAGACCCAGTACTTC. This encodes CASSPLGRLAAQETQYF.

The chain joins TRBV7-9 to TRBJ2-2; possibly TRBD2 for D (6 bases). V was clipped by 5 bases and J by 2 bases, with 12 bases between them. Germline CDR1 and CDR2: SEHNR and FQNEAQ (reference sequence). The CDR3 sequence is 15 residues long. The CDR3 loop reads CASSPWGENTGELFF. In DNA, the CDR3 is TGTGCCAGCAGCCCGTGGGGGGAAAACACCGGGGAGCTGTTTTTT.

This clonotype was recorded a few times. This chain uses TRBV20-1 with TRBJ2-5; 7 bases line up with TRBD2. CDR1 is DFQATT and CDR2 is SNEGSKA in the germline V gene (reference sequence). CDR3 length: 13 amino acids. J gave up 4 bases and V 3 bases, and 5 bases lay outside the gene matches. Here the CDR3 DNA reads TGCAGTGCTAGGGAGGGAGGGAGAGAGACCCAGTACTTC. It yields the protein CSAREGGRETQYF.

This clonotype was observed a few times. V usage is TRBV7-8 and J usage is TRBJ2-7; D perhaps matches TRBD1 (6 bases). Germline V gives CDR1 SGHVS, CDR2 FQNEAQ. CDR3 length equals 13 residues. The V gene lost 3 bases and the J gene lost 3 bases, with 9 bases spanning the gap. The CDR3 region has the DNA TGTGCCAGCAGCTTCCGGACAGTCTACGAGCAGTACTTC. Protein sequence: CASSFRTVYEQYF.

This clonotype was picked up a small number of times. V and J are TRBV20-1 and TRBJ2-7; TRBD2 matches 10 bases. Germline CDR1 reads DFQATT; CDR2 reads SNEGSKA (reference sequence). J gave up 3 bases and V 0 bases, and 5 bases lay outside the gene matches. This CDR3 contains 15 residues. CDR3 residues: CSAREWASGSYEQYF. In DNA, the CDR3 is TGCAGTGCTAGAGAATGGGCTAGCGGGAGCTACGAGCAGTACTTC.

This clonotype was seen only a few times. The V call is TRBV28, the J call TRBJ2-7; D possibly corresponds to TRBD1 (5 bases). The V end lost 3 bases, the J end lost 6 bases, and 9 bases lay between the germline ends. CDR1 is MDHEN, CDR2 SYDVKM, per germline. CDR3 size: 12 residues. The CDR3 nucleotides read TGTGCCAGCAGTTTTTCGACAGCCGAGCAGTACTTC. It codes for CASSFSTAEQYF.

This clonotype was seen many times. The genes are TRBV7-7 and TRBJ2-3, with a possible D match to TRBD2 (6 bases). The CDR3 totals 14 residues. V was pared by 5 bases and J by 1 base, with 10 bases between. Germline loops: CDR1 SSHAT, CDR2 FNYEAQ (reference sequence). DNA for the CDR3: TGTGCCAGCAGCCGGGACTTTGGCACAGATACGCAGTATTTT. This sequence encodes CASSRDFGTDTQYF.

This clonotype was counted a few times. The rearrangement joins TRBV6-2 or TRBV6-3 to TRBJ2-1; weak D call: TRBD2 (6 bases). Germline CDR1 is MNHEY and CDR2 is SVGEGT. The V end was cut by 6 bases, the J end by 6 bases, with 15 bases between. This CDR3 is 14 amino acids long. CDR3 amino acids: CASRQTGVSNEQFF. The CDR3 coding sequence is TGTGCCAGCAGGCAGACGGGGGTTAGCAATGAGCAGTTCTTC.

The chain joins TRBV5-1 to TRBJ1-1; 7 bases are a match to TRBD1. There are 15 residues in the CDR3. Trimming cost V 4 bases and J 1 base; bases outside gene matches: 7. Germline assignment: CDR1 SGHRS and CDR2 YFSETQ. CDR3 nucleotides: TGCGCCAGCAGCCCTACGGGACAGTGGAACACTGAAGCTTTCTTT. Residues: CASSPTGQWNTEAFF.

This clonotype was picked up a small number of times. This chain uses TRBV6-2 or TRBV6-3 with TRBJ2-1; D gene unclear. CDR1 and CDR2 (germline): MNHEY, SVGEGT. Trimming shortened V by 0 bases and J by 0 bases, and 6 bases separated the two germline ends. CDR3 size: 15 residues. The CDR3 here is CASSYSAYSYNEQFF. DNA of the CDR3: TGTGCCAGCAGTTACTCTGCCTACTCCTACAATGAGCAGTTCTTC.

V and J are TRBV5-1 and TRBJ1-2, with 7 bases aligning to TRBD1. J lost 1 base, V lost 6 bases, and 6 bases had no gene match. Germline loops: CDR1 SGHRS, CDR2 YFSETQ. The CDR3 spans 14 residues. CDR3 in DNA: TGCGCCAGCACCCCGGGACAGAATAACTATGGCTACACCTTC. This sequence encodes CASTPGQNNYGYTF.

This chain links TRBV3-1 with TRBJ2-7; 12 bases line up with TRBD1. V trimming: 4 bases; J trimming: 5 bases; junction bases outside the gene matches: 12. The CDR3 totals 17 residues. Per germline, CDR1 LGHDT and CDR2 YNNKEL (reference sequence). The CDR3 is CASSRVAGTGGSHEQYF. The CDR3 DNA reads as TGTGCCAGCAGCCGAGTAGCCGGGACAGGGGGCTCTCACGAGCAGTACTTC.

The chain uses TRBV7-3 and TRBJ2-5, with 9 positions matching TRBD1. Losses at the gene ends were 1 base for V and 0 bases for J; bases not matched to a gene: 15. Germline V lookup: CDR1 SGHTA, CDR2 FQGTGA. The CDR3 has 20 residues. For the CDR3, the DNA is TGTGCCAGCAGCTTAAAGCCCCCCCCGAGGGGACAGGGTAACCAAGAGACCCAGTACTTC. Its translation: CASSLKPPPRGQGNQETQYF.

The gene calls are TRBV6-1 and TRBJ2-2; unclear D gene. The CDR3 covers 14 residues. Trimming stripped 5 bases from V and 1 base from J, with 8 bases between. Germline V gives CDR1 MNHNS, CDR2 SASEGT. CDR3 sequence: CASSRVENTGELFF. DNA for the CDR3: TGTGCCAGCAGTAGGGTGGAGAACACCGGGGAGCTGTTTTTT.

The V gene is TRBV19, the J gene TRBJ2-3; a possible D gene is TRBD1 (6 bases). Germline V gives CDR1 LNHDA, CDR2 SQIVND (reference sequence). V lost 6 bases and J lost 5, with 18 bases in between. CDR3 length: 15 amino acids. The DNA for the CDR3 is TGTGCCAGTAGGAGGGGGACCCGCGTCTTAGATACGCAGTATTTT. Protein: CASRRGTRVLDTQYF.